This TCR beta chain derives from a study of a mutant IDH1 vaccine in newly diagnosed glioma. Study summary: The vaccination schedule gave patients eight doses in weeks 1, 3, 5, 7, 11, 15, 19 and 23. The start of vaccination came 4-6 weeks after radiotherapy alone, or with temozolomide cycles. Most had both radiotherapy and temozolomide beforehand; others had only one. Points from the study as a whole: Pseudoprogression seemingly bore no relation to changes in top peripheral T cell clonotypes.

The time point was: week 23, last vaccination. Vaccinated patients received 300 ug of mutant IDH1 20-mer peptide per dose, with topical imiquimod. The table came from immunoSEQ multiplex PCR; TCRdb's copy has only in-frame clones and leaves some out. The table records 25,000 to 30,000 clones, around 84% of them present only once. Comments on this clone: Its antigen remains unknown.

The CDR3 is made up of 15 amino acids. V was pared by 3 bases and J by 4 bases, with 15 bases between. Germline CDR1 and CDR2: KGHSH and LQKENI. V gene TRBV18 combines with J gene TRBJ1-2; a weak D match, TRBD1 (6 bases). The receptor was isolated from a woman aged 25-40 years with glioma. Sequenced material: PBMCs, taken from a glioma patient whose treatment included an IDH1 peptide vaccine. CDR3 amino acids: CASSPGAGEIYGYTF. DNA of the CDR3: TGTGCCAGCTCACCTGGTGCAGGGGAGATCTATGGCTACACCTTC.